Here is one T cell receptor beta chain with its context. Its cognate antigen is unknown. The length of the CDR3 is 14 residues. The V and J ends lost 4 bases and 5 bases, in that order; junction bases with no gene match: 4. The germline CDR1 and CDR2 sequences are MNHNS and SASEGT. This specimen belongs to a study of cytomegalovirus exposure and HLA in healthy donors. Sequencing used immunoSEQ multiplex PCR; TCRdb keeps in-frame clones, though not all of them. The repertoire holds about 97,000 clones, with around 96% as singletons. Overall study findings and caveats: While the bulk of TCR sequences proved rare, some public TCRs turned up in many donors. Researchers counted around 160 TCR beta chains as cytomegalovirus-associated.

A 120-subject validation cohort, separate from the roughly 700-subject first cohort, supplied the donors. Sequenced: PBMCs. The chain combines TRBV6-1 with TRBJ2-1; TRBD2 aligns across 8 bases. This clonotype originated in a woman aged 18-29 years in good health and CMV-seronegative. The CDR3 here is CASSVSGAHNEQFF. The CDR3 DNA follows: TGTGCCAGCAGTGTTAGCGGGGCCCACAATGAGCAGTTCTTC.